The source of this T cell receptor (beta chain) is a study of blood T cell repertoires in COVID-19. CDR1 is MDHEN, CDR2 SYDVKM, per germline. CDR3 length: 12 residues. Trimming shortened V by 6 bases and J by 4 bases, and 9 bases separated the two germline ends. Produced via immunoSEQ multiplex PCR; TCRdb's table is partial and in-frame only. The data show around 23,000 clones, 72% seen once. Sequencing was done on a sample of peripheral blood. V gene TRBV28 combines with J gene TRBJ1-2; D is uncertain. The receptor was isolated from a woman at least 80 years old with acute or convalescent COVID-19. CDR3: CASSQYGYGYTF. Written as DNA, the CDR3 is TGTGCCAGCAGCCAATACGGCTATGGCTACACCTTC.